Each of the 19 T cell receptor beta chains below was sequenced from the same sample in a study of blood T cell repertoires in COVID-19. Profiled with immunoSEQ multiplex PCR; TCRdb holds only in-frame clones, not every one. The data show more than 200,000 clones, over 65% seen once. Sequencing input: peripheral blood. These receptors all come from a woman in her 70s with active or convalescent COVID-19.

This chain's CDR3 is CASSGSGVAWELFF. The DNA of the CDR3 is TGTGCCAGCAGCGGTAGCGGGGTCGCTTGGGAGCTGTTTTTT. The chain carries TRBV9 and TRBJ2-2; TRBD2 aligns across 8 bases. CDR3 size: 14 residues. From germline, CDR1 is SGDLS and CDR2 YYNGEE. With V trimmed by 3 bases and J by 9 bases, 7 bases remained unmatched.

The rearrangement links TRBV29-1 to TRBJ2-4, with a weak D call TRBD1 (5 bases). The CDR3 covers 12 residues. The germline V gene has CDR1 SQVTM and CDR2 ANQGSEA. Trimming removed 7 bases from V and 0 bases from J, with 7 bases in between. CDR3 nucleotide sequence: TGCAGCGGGGGCCTAGCCAAAAACATTCAGTACTTC. Translated, it gives CSGGLAKNIQYF.

This chain uses TRBV12-3 or TRBV12-4 with TRBJ1-6, with D hard to call. V was trimmed by 7 bases and J by 14 bases, leaving 15 bases between them. The length of the CDR3 is 12 residues. The CDR3 nucleotides read TGTGCCAGCATCTTTAGTGGCGGGGCCCTCCACTTT. Translating gives CASIFSGGALHF.

The CDR3 is CASSQGVRSGTEAFF. The CDR3 coding sequence is TGTGCCAGCAGCCAAGGGGTTAGGAGTGGGACTGAAGCTTTCTTT. The chain employs TRBV3-1 (or the pseudogene TRBV3-2) and TRBJ1-1; D unclear. The CDR3 spans 15 residues. V lost 1 base, J lost 5 bases, and 14 bases lay in between. Per the germline V gene, CDR1 is LGHDT and CDR2 is YNNKEL (reference sequence).

The rearrangement uses TRBV5-1 and TRBJ2-2; no clear D gene. V lost 7 bases and J lost 0, with 16 bases in between. Per germline, CDR1 SGHRS and CDR2 YFSETQ. The CDR3 is 16 residues long. DNA for the CDR3: TGCGCCAGCCTGGCACCCACACCTGCGAACACCGGGGAGCTGTTTTTT. Protein: CASLAPTPANTGELFF.

V gene TRBV5-1 combines with J gene TRBJ2-1, with unresolved D. With 3 bases removed from V and 6 bases from J, the gap between germline ends came to 16 bases. The CDR3 runs 15 residues. Looked up from germline, CDR1 is SGHRS and CDR2 is YFSETQ. Written as DNA, the CDR3 is TGCGCCAGCAGCTCCCCTACTGACTCTCCCAATGAGCAGTTCTTC. It is translated as CASSSPTDSPNEQFF.

Remarks on this clone: One end of the junction varies from germline; a read error may be responsible. This chain uses TRBV7-3 with TRBJ1-1, with 8 bases that match TRBD1. This CDR3 contains 15 residues. Germline lookup yields CDR1 SGHTA and CDR2 FQGTGA. CDR3 in DNA: TGTGCCAGCAGCCTAACGGGACAGGCAGGCGCTGAAGCTTTCTTT. This gives the protein CASSLTGQAGAEAFF.

Turning to this clone: Other DNA sequences of this sample code for an identical CDR3. The chain joins TRBV5-1 to TRBJ2-5; TRBD1 aligns across 9 bases. The CDR3 extends over 14 amino acids. The V segment lost 2 bases and the J segment 3 bases; nucleotides outside the gene matches: 2. CDR1 is SGHRS and CDR2 is YFSETQ in the germline V gene. The CDR3 here is CASSLQGAEETQYF. Here the CDR3 DNA reads TGCGCCAGCAGCTTACAGGGGGCGGAAGAGACCCAGTACTTC.

The chain has TRBV5-1 and TRBJ2-5; 13 bases are a match to TRBD2. Germline V lookup: CDR1 SGHRS, CDR2 YFSETQ. The CDR3 has 16 amino acids. V gave up 6 bases and J gave up 2 bases; unmatched junction bases: 7. CDR3 coding DNA: TGCGCCAGCACCCGGACTAGCGGGGGAAGTCAAGAGACCCAGTACTTC. This encodes CASTRTSGGSQETQYF.

The J gene is TRBJ2-1, the V gene TRBV2, with TRBD2 identical over 7 bases. CDR1 is SNHLY, CDR2 FYNNEI, per germline. Unmatched junction bases numbered 12, after V lost 3 bases and J lost 10 bases. The CDR3 runs to 15 residues. The CDR3 reads CASSDVVASGLEQFF. The DNA of the CDR3 is TGTGCCAGCAGTGATGTAGTGGCTAGCGGCCTAGAGCAGTTCTTC.

The chain joins TRBV24-1 to TRBJ1-5; D gene unclear. Trimming pared 0 bases from V and 0 bases from J, leaving 5 bases between. This CDR3 is 15 amino acids long. CDR1 is KGHDR and CDR2 is SFDVKD in the germline V gene. Here the CDR3 reads CATSDLGSSNQPQHF. For the CDR3, the DNA is TGTGCCACCAGTGATTTGGGCTCTAGCAATCAGCCCCAGCATTTT.

The J gene is TRBJ2-7, the V gene TRBV3-1 (or the pseudogene TRBV3-2); possibly TRBD1 for D (6 bases). This CDR3 spans 14 amino acids. Trimming pared 4 bases from V and 5 bases from J, leaving 15 bases between. Germline CDR1 reads LGHDT; CDR2 reads YNNKEL (reference sequence). This chain's CDR3 is CASSPLDRTHEQYF. The CDR3 nucleotides are TGTGCCAGCAGCCCCCTCGACAGGACCCACGAGCAGTACTTC.

The V gene is TRBV15, the J gene TRBJ1-4; no definite D call. Germline V gene data show CDR1 as LNHNV and CDR2 as YYDKDF (reference sequence). V lost 0 bases and J 6 bases, leaving 11 bases between the germline ends. The CDR3 is made up of 15 amino acids. This chain's CDR3 is CATSRDLEGYEKLFF. CDR3 DNA sequence: TGTGCCACCAGCAGAGATCTGGAGGGTTATGAAAAACTGTTTTTT.

This clone was counted a few times. Other DNA sequences within the sample encode an identical CDR3. This rearrangement joins TRBV6-1 to TRBJ2-2, with D hard to call. Germline V CDR1 and CDR2: MNHNS, SASEGT. The CDR3 consists of 13 residues. The V end was cut by 2 bases, the J end by 7 bases, with 8 bases between. CDR3 nucleotides: TGTGCCAGCAGTGAATACCGCGTCGGGGAGCTGTTTTTT. Residues: CASSEYRVGELFF.

The chain couples TRBV4-2 to TRBJ2-4, with a tentative D call TRBD2 (6 bases). This CDR3 is 14 amino acids long. The germline gives CDR1 LGHNA, CDR2 YNFKEQ. V shed 1 base and J shed 2 bases, with 6 bases lying between them. The CDR3 bases are TGTGCCAGCAGCCAAGGCGGGACCAAAAACATTCAGTACTTC. Its translation: CASSQGGTKNIQYF.

The V and J genes are TRBV19 and TRBJ2-1, with 10 positions matching TRBD2. CDR1 is LNHDA, CDR2 SQIVND, per germline (reference sequence). The V gene end was trimmed by 6 bases and the J gene end by 4 bases; junction bases not matched to a gene: 6. The CDR3 totals 15 residues. The CDR3: CASRKGLAEYNEQFF. The CDR3 DNA follows: TGTGCCAGTAGAAAAGGACTAGCGGAATACAATGAGCAGTTCTTC.

The chain couples TRBV7-2 to TRBJ1-1, with D tentatively TRBD1 (6 bases). Trimming pared 5 bases from V and 9 bases from J, leaving 22 bases between. Germline V gene data show CDR1 as SGHTA and CDR2 as FQGNSA. The CDR3 extends over 15 amino acids. CDR3 sequence reads: CASSAPTGLRLQAFF. CDR3 DNA sequence: TGTGCCAGCAGCGCACCGACAGGTCTCCGCTTGCAAGCTTTCTTT.

The rearrangement uses TRBV4-1 and TRBJ2-2; 7 bases are shared with TRBD2. With V trimmed by 6 bases and J by 4 bases, 8 bases remained unmatched. Germline lookup yields CDR1 MGHRA and CDR2 YSYEKL. The CDR3 length is 15 residues. CDR3 coding DNA: TGCGCCAGCAGAAAGCCGGGGGGTGGCACCGGGGAGCTGTTTTTT. Amino acid sequence: CASRKPGGGTGELFF.

The gene calls are TRBV15 and TRBJ2-7; 9 bases match TRBD2. Germline V lookup: CDR1 LNHNV, CDR2 YYDKDF (reference sequence). The CDR3 sequence is 15 residues long. V trimming: 1 base; J trimming: 7 bases; junction bases outside the gene matches: 8. The CDR3 spells CATSRGWTSEVEQYF. CDR3 nucleotide sequence: TGTGCCACCAGCAGAGGATGGACTAGCGAAGTGGAGCAGTACTTC.